This TCR beta chain was sequenced in a study of blood T cell repertoires in COVID-19. Measured with immunoSEQ multiplex PCR; TCRdb has only the in-frame clones, and not every one. This table has over 130,000 clones, around 84% appearing once. The CDR3 spans 14 residues. V lost 4 bases and J lost 11; bases outside the gene matches: 7. Germline V gives CDR1 SGDLS, CDR2 YYNGEE. This receptor was taken from a man younger than 45 with COVID-19, enrolled during active disease. Sequencing was performed on peripheral blood. The chain couples TRBV9 to TRBJ2-2, with TRBD1 identical over 11 bases. The DNA of the CDR3 is TGTGCCAGCAGCATGGGACAGGGGGTCGGAGAGCTGTTTTTT. This sequence encodes CASSMGQGVGELFF.